The 11 T cell receptor beta chains below come from one sample, sequenced in a study of T cells in Graves' hyperthyroidism and ophthalmopathy. The TCR beta CDR3 regions underwent amplification using RNA transcripts as the source. In the first-round RT-PCR of the TCR CDR3, the HTBI primer set was used. TCRdb re-derived calls from the multiplex PCR reads in MiXCR, one entry per CDR3 protein. The sample gives under 350,000 distinct CDR3 sequences, 15% to 20% of which show up once; about 49% is in the top ten. The sequenced sample consisted of blood. Receptor source: a woman aged 50 to 60 with Graves' hyperthyroidism.

Concerning this clonotype itself: A much larger clone lies one base from this, so it may be a read error. The chain has TRBV6-2 or TRBV6-3 and TRBJ1-2; a weak D match, TRBD1 (5 bases). Germline V lookup: CDR1 MNHEY, CDR2 SVGEGT. This CDR3 is 16 amino acids long. Between the trimmed V and J ends, which lost 2 bases and 6 bases, there was a span of 19 bases. The CDR3 sequence: CASSYKTRGGRDGYTF. In DNA, the CDR3 is TGTGCCAGCAGTTACAAAACTCGGGGGGGACGGGATGGCTACACCTTC.

This chain links TRBV19 with TRBJ1-2, with TRBD1 matching 9 bases. V lost 9 bases to trimming and J lost 8 bases; unmatched junction nucleotides: 13. Per germline, CDR1 LNHDA and CDR2 SQIVND (reference sequence). This CDR3 is built from 14 residues. CDR3 coding DNA: TGTGCCAGCGGAAGAATAGGGACAGGGAGGGGCTACACCTTC. This sequence encodes CASGRIGTGRGYTF.

This clonotype was seen more than once but under ten times. The chain combines TRBV10-3 with TRBJ2-5; D possibly corresponds to TRBD2 (6 bases). From germline, CDR1 is ENHRY and CDR2 SYGVKD. V lost 10 bases to trimming and J lost 3 bases, with 21 bases between them. CDR3 length equals 15 residues. In DNA, the CDR3 is TGTGCCACCTCGAAACAGGACTACCAAAAAGAGACCCAGTACTTC. Its translation is CATSKQDYQKETQYF.

The chain recombines TRBV11-3 with TRBJ2-1; 10 bases map to TRBD2. The ends lost 5 bases at V and 10 bases at J; junction bases unmatched: 11. This CDR3 is 15 amino acids long. The germline gives CDR1 SGHNT, CDR2 YENEEA. The CDR3 sequence is CASSLTSGVIGEQFF. The DNA of the CDR3 is TGTGCCAGCAGCCTAACTAGCGGGGTTATAGGGGAGCAGTTCTTC.

The chain combines TRBV12-5 with TRBJ2-1, with 8 bases identical to TRBD1. The CDR3 totals 15 residues. Trimming took 5 bases from V and 5 from J; bases not matched to a gene: 8. Germline CDR1 LGHNT, CDR2 FRNRAP. The CDR3 DNA follows: TGTGCTAGTGGTCCCGGACAGGGTACAAACAATGAGCAGTTCTTC. It translates to CASGPGQGTNNEQFF. The full variable domain, with the rest looked up from reference TRBV12-5 and TRBJ2-1, is DARVTQTPRHKVTEMGQEVTMRCQPILGHNTVFWYRQTMMQGLELLAYFRNRAPLDDSGMPKDRFSAEMPDATLATLKIQPSEPRDSAVYFCASGPGQGTNNEQFFGPGTRLTVL.

This clonotype has more than one count but fewer than ten. The junction differs from germline at one of its ends, possibly a read error. V is TRBV3-1 and J is TRBJ1-2; no clear D. This CDR3 has 17 residues. Per germline, CDR1 LGHDT and CDR2 YNNKEL (reference sequence). CDR3 sequence (DNA): TGCGCCAGCAGCCAAGATCGACAAGTGGGAACTAACTATGGCTACACCTTC. As protein: CASSQDRQVGTNYGYTF.

This clonotype was counted a few times. This chain links TRBV6-1 with TRBJ1-4; D gene unclear. From germline, CDR1 is MNHNS and CDR2 SASEGT. Trimming left V 5 bases short and J 0 bases short, with 10 bases between. This CDR3 has 15 amino acids. CDR3 residues: CASSNTVATNEKLFF. The CDR3 region has the DNA TGTGCCAGCAGTAATACAGTTGCAACTAATGAAAAACTGTTTTTT.

This clonotype has only a few counts. This chain connects TRBV6-5 to TRBJ1-3; D might be TRBD1 (6 bases). Germline CDR1 is MNHEY and CDR2 is SVGAGI. The CDR3 spans 15 residues. The ends were cut back, 3 bases at V and 2 bases at J, with 11 bases in the middle. The CDR3: CASSYSGETGNTIYF. CDR3 sequence (DNA): TGTGCCAGCAGTTATTCAGGGGAAACTGGAAACACCATATATTTT.

Ten or more counts support this clonotype. The CDR3 loop reads CASSNHARQVPNQPQHF. The CDR3 DNA reads as TGTGCCAGCAGTAACCACGCGAGACAAGTGCCGAATCAGCCCCAGCATTTT. J is TRBJ1-5 and V is TRBV6-1; no clear D gene. Germline lookup yields CDR1 MNHNS and CDR2 SASEGT. CDR3 length equals 17 residues. V was pared by 5 bases and J by 4 bases, with 21 bases between.

The table lists this clonotype with a few counts. A much larger clone lies one base from this, so it may be a read error. The rearrangement joins TRBV12-3 or TRBV12-4 to TRBJ2-3; D remains ambiguous. The CDR3 is 14 amino acids. Trimming stripped 7 bases from V and 0 bases from J, with 11 bases between. The CDR3 reads CASNSPDSTDTQYF. The CDR3 nucleotides read TGTGCCAGCAACTCCCCGGATAGCACAGATACGCAGTATTTT.

A note on this clonotype: A much larger clone differs from this one at a single base, so this may be a read error. The chain employs TRBV7-3 and TRBJ2-1; D is unclear. Germline CDR1 is SGHTA and CDR2 is FQGTGA. CDR3 length: 18 amino acids. V was cut by 6 bases and J by 4 bases, with 25 bases left in between. CDR3 protein: CASSLSGTAALQYNEQFF. The DNA of the CDR3 is TGTGCCAGCAGTTTATCCGGAACCGCGGCCCTCCAGTACAATGAGCAGTTCTTC.